Listed below are T cell receptor beta chains from one sample, sequenced in a study of OX40 agonist ivuxolimab in advanced cancers. Sequencing used immunoSEQ multiplex PCR; TCRdb keeps in-frame clones, though not all of them. This table holds under 70,000 clones, about 93% found once. The material was CD4+ or CD8+ T cells sorted from blood, obtained in a trial of the OX40 agonist ivuxolimab. The origin of the receptors is an adult with an advanced solid tumor such as melanoma, head and neck, liver or kidney cancer. Each CDR3 is given with its conserved first and last residue. A D gene is named only where the DNA matches it firmly. Clone size is stated in some rows and not others, as once, few, many or a class when expanded.

CDR3aa,CDR3nt,j_gene,abundance,v_gene,d_gene
CASSQELRGRGSVEKLFF,TGTGCCAGCAGCCAAGAGTTGAGGGGGCGCGGCTCGGTTGAAAAACTGTTTTTT,TRBJ1-4,.,TRBV4-2,TRBD1
CASSLADTEAFF,TGCGCCAGCAGCTTGGCCGACACTGAAGCTTTCTTT,TRBJ1-1,.,TRBV5-1,.
CASSMGTGGNTIYF,TGTGCCAGTAGTATGGGGACAGGAGGAAACACCATATATTTT,TRBJ1-3,few,TRBV19,TRBD1
CASPRRGGLPGELFF,TGTGCCAGCCCCCGACGGGGGGGCTTACCCGGGGAGCTGTTTTTT,TRBJ2-2,.,TRBV7-8,TRBD2
CASSLDSIISGNTIYF,TGTGCCAGCAGCCTGGACTCCATAATATCTGGAAACACCATATATTTT,TRBJ1-3,.,TRBV7-8,.
CASSLETFEGYEQYF,TGTGCCAGCAGCTTGGAAACGTTCGAAGGCTACGAGCAGTACTTC,TRBJ2-7,.,TRBV5-5,.
CASSQAEGGHEQYF,TGCGCCAGCAGCCAAGCAGAGGGGGGCCACGAGCAGTACTTC,TRBJ2-7,.,TRBV4-1,.
CASNFIPRTTEAFF,TGTGCCAGCAATTTTATTCCCAGGACCACTGAAGCTTTCTTT,TRBJ1-1,once,TRBV27,.
CASSDSPGGIPDTQYF,TGTGCCAGCAGTGACTCCCCCGGGGGGATACCGGATACGCAGTATTTT,TRBJ2-3,.,TRBV6-4,TRBD2
CASSLLLAGLGDTQYF,TGTGCCAGCAGTTTACTGCTAGCGGGGTTGGGAGATACGCAGTATTTT,TRBJ2-3,.,TRBV27,TRBD2
CASSPSDRGLYNEQFF,TGTGCCAGCAGCCCCTCGGACAGGGGGCTCTACAATGAGCAGTTCTTC,TRBJ2-1,.,TRBV9,TRBD1
CASSVWGSTGELFF,TGTGCCAGCAGCGTATGGGGGAGCACCGGGGAGCTGTTTTTT,TRBJ2-2,.,TRBV9,.
CASSVWTTPDNSPLHF,TGTGCCAGCAGCGTTTGGACAACCCCCGATAATTCACCCCTCCACTTT,TRBJ1-6,.,TRBV9,.
CASSGLSGELFF,TGTGCCAGTAGCGGACTATCCGGGGAGCTGTTTTTT,TRBJ2-2,.,TRBV19,.
CASSPILNHWNTEAFF,TGTGCCAGTAGTCCTATTTTGAACCATTGGAACACTGAAGCTTTCTTT,TRBJ1-1,.,TRBV19,.
CASSQGRQGYEQYF,TGCGCCAGCAGCCAAGGCCGACAGGGCTACGAGCAGTACTTC,TRBJ2-7,.,TRBV4-3,TRBD1
CASSLSPEQYF,TGTGCCAGCAGCTTGTCCCCCGAGCAGTACTTC,TRBJ2-7,.,TRBV5-8,.
CASSTGTGPLEQYF,TGTGCCAGCAGTACCGGGACAGGACCTTTGGAGCAGTACTTC,TRBJ2-7,.,TRBV2,TRBD1
CASSPADASYGYTF,TGCGCCAGCAGCCCTGCCGACGCTTCCTATGGCTACACCTTC,TRBJ1-2,.,TRBV4-3,.